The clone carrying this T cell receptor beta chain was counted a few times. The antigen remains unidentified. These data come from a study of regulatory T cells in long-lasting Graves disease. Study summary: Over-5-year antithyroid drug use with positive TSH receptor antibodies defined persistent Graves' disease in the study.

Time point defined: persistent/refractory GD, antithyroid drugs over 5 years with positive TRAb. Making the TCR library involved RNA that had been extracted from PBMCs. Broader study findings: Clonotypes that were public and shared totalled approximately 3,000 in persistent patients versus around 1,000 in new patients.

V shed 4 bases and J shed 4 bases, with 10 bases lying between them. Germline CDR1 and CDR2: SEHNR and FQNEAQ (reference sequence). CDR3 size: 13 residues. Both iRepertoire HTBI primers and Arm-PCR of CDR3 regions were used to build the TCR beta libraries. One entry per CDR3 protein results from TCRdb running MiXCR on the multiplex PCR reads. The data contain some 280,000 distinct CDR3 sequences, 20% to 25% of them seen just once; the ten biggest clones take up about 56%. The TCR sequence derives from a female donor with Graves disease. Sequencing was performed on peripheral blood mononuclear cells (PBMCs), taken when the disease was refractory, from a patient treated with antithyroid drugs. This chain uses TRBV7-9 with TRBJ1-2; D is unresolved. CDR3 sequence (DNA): TGTGCCAGCAGCTCCCCGGCGGGCTATGGCTACACCTTC. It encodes CASSSPAGYGYTF.